This T cell receptor (beta chain) comes out of a study of cytomegalovirus exposure and HLA in healthy donors. With V trimmed by 7 bases and J by 3 bases, 8 bases remained unmatched. Germline CDR1 MNHNS, CDR2 SASEGT. CDR3 length: 15 residues. Amplification used 60 Vbeta primers and 13 Jbeta primers. Measured with immunoSEQ multiplex PCR; TCRdb has only the in-frame clones, and not every one. The data show 65,000 to 85,000 clones, with about nine tenths seen just once and just under 2% held by the top ten. This receptor was obtained from a woman aged 25 to 45 in good health and CMV-seronegative. The genes are TRBV6-1 and TRBJ2-7; TRBD2 matches at 11 bases. The sample consisted of PBMCs. The CDR3 loop reads CASIMTSGVYYEQYF. The CDR3 DNA is TGTGCCAGCATTATGACTAGCGGGGTGTACTACGAGCAGTACTTC.